The T cell receptor beta chain described here comes from a study of human versus mouse CDR3 diversity and MHC coevolution. Turning to the study itself: immunoSEQ was reported to reach one in 200,000 T cells sensitivity.

Clones were sequenced by immunoSEQ multiplex PCR, and TCRdb holds only the in-frame ones, with some missing. The data contain roughly 86,000 clones, 93% of them singletons. The V end lost 4 bases, the J end lost 6 bases, and 19 bases lay between the germline ends. Germline values: CDR1 GTSNPN, CDR2 SVGIG (reference sequence). This CDR3 spans 16 amino acids. The study, taken as a whole, reports: By iCHAO1, human TCR beta clonotypes numbered about 1.6 million, the most.

Naive CD4 T cells, CD45RO-negative and CD62L-positive, were flow-sorted from PBMCs. As concerns this clone: What it binds is not known.

This clonotype originated in a person between 25 and 75 years old in good health. The V call is TRBV30, the J call TRBJ1-6; D not resolved. Sequencing input: naive CD4+ T cells from blood. Subset described: CD45RO-negative CD62L-positive naive CD4 T cells. CDR3 sequence (DNA): TGTGCCTGGACCCCCGGAGCGCTAGCCCTTAATTCACCCCTCCACTTT. This sequence encodes CAWTPGALALNSPLHF.